The present entry profiles one T cell receptor beta chain with its context. The antigen remains unidentified. The data were taken from a study of cytomegalovirus exposure and HLA in healthy donors. Study-level results: Sequencing depth roughly uniform across donors was assumed in presence/absence analyses. Among the most significant clusters, several appeared linked to common viral pathogens in a later analysis.

13 Jbeta primers and 60 Vbeta primers were used for the PCR. TCRdb keeps only in-frame clones here, not all; method: immunoSEQ multiplex PCR. The sample lists 150,000 to 200,000 clones, around 82% occurring once. The clonotype was recovered from a boy younger than 18 in good health and CMV-seronegative. Sequenced sample: PBMCs.

The CDR3 sequence: CASSLAVAGTKKYANTGELFF. The CDR3 DNA reads as TGTGCCAGCAGCTTAGCGGTTGCCGGGACAAAAAAATACGCGAACACCGGGGAGCTGTTTTTT. J is TRBJ2-2 and V is TRBV7-8; the D gene is possibly TRBD1 (6 bases). V was cut by 0 bases and J by 0 bases, with 23 bases left in between. The germline CDR1 and CDR2 sequences are SGHVS and FQNEAQ. The CDR3 consists of 21 residues.